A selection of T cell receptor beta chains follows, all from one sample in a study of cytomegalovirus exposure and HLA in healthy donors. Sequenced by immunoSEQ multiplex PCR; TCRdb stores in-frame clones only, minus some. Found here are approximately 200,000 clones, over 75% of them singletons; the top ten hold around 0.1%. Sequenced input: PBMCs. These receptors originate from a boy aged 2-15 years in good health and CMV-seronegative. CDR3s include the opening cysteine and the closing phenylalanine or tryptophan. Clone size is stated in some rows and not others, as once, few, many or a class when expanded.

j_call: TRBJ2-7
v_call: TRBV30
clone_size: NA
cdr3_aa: CAWRIPGQGGYEQYF

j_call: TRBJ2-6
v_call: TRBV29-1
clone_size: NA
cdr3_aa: CSVERDYSGANVLTF

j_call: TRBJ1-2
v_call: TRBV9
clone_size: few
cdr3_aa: CASSPVGGVTYTF

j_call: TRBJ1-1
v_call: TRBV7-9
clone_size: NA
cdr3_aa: CASSLLAVPQNTEAFF

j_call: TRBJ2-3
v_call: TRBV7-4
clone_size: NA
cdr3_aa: CASSLEVLAGRTDTQYF

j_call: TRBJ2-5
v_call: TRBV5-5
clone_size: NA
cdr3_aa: CASSLAKTTLAGETQYF

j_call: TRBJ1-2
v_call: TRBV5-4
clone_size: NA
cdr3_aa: CASSLPDRDDRYTF

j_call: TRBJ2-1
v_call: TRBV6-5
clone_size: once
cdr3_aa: CASSRLNTGTWEQFF

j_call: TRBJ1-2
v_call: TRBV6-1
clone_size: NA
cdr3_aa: CASSGDGRDGYTF

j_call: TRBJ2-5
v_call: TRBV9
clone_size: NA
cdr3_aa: CASSVTSGGAETQYF

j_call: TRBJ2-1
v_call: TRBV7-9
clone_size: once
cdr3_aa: CASSGRGQGQTYNEQFF

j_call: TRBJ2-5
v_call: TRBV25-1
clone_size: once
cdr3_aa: CASSADSQETQYF

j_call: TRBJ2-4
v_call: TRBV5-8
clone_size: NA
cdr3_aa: CASRARFRGKNIQYF

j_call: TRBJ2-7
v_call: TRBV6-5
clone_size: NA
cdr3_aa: CATAPSSYEQYF

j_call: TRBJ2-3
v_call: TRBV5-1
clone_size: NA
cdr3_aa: CASSPGQGSTDTQYF

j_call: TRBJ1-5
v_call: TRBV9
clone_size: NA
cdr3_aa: CASSRGQSDQPQHF